The T cell receptor (beta chain) described here comes from a study of blood T cell repertoires in COVID-19. Study in general: COVID-19 samples from acute and convalescent phases originated in the United States, Italy and Spain. The analysed material was cDNA or gDNA that came from T cells, B-cell-depleted T cells, or PBMCs.

TCRdb's table, derived via immunoSEQ multiplex PCR, lists solely in-frame clones and lacks some. The data contain around 89,000 clones, roughly 78% of them singletons. J gave up 5 bases and V 4 bases, and 10 bases lay outside the gene matches. This CDR3 region has 16 residues. Germline lookup yields CDR1 SGHNT and CDR2 YYREEE (reference sequence). This clone was detected a few times. The chain has TRBV5-4 and TRBJ2-1; 9 nucleotides agree with TRBD2. Sequences were obtained from peripheral blood. The TCR comes from a woman over 75 with acute or convalescent COVID-19. CDR3 nucleotides: TGTGCCAGCAGCGTAGAAGGACTAGCGATTCACAATGAGCAGTTCTTC. It yields the protein CASSVEGLAIHNEQFF.